The next 10 T cell receptor beta chains were all read from a single sample in a study of T cell repertoires in cytomegalovirus infection. TCRdb used MiXCR to reprocess the reads, holding one entry per CDR3 protein. The sample consists of 8,000 or so distinct CDR3 sequences, roughly half of them appearing once. The antigens of these receptors remain unknown. Sample: PBMCs, sequenced either directly or after in vitro stimulation (not recorded which). These receptor sequences come from a human donor in good health (CMV status not recorded). Some clones in this sample may be carry-over from other donors' samples.

The chain uses TRBV3-1 and TRBJ1-6, with TRBD1 as a possible D gene (6 bases). Germline CDR1 and CDR2: LGHDT and YNNKEL (reference sequence). Trimming shortened V by 5 bases and J by 6 bases, and 14 bases separated the two germline ends. The CDR3 loop spans 15 amino acids. The CDR3 loop is CASSVQGFGNSPLHF. The CDR3, as DNA: TGTGCCAGCAGCGTACAGGGATTCGGTAATTCACCCCTCCACTTT.

The V call is TRBV7-2, the J call TRBJ1-2, with D tentatively TRBD1 (6 bases). This CDR3 has 19 amino acids. Germline V CDR1 and CDR2: SGHTA, FQGNSA. V was clipped by 5 bases and J by 7 bases, with 32 bases between them. CDR3 DNA sequence: TGTGCCAGCAGCGTAGGGGACGTCACTCCGACAGGTGTGGGTAGTGGCTACACCTTC. Amino acids: CASSVGDVTPTGVGSGYTF.

In its sample, this clonotype was seen a few times. The J gene is TRBJ2-3, the V gene TRBV11-1; 7 bases are a match to TRBD2. This CDR3 is built from 15 residues. Per germline, CDR1 SGHAT and CDR2 FQDESV (reference sequence). The junction had 8 bases not matched to a gene; V was cut back by 3 bases and J by 5 bases. Written as DNA, the CDR3 is TGTGCCAGCAGCTTCGAGGGAGGGCCAGTAGATACGCAGTATTTT. This encodes CASSFEGGPVDTQYF.

Turning to this clonotype: Its ends do not fully match the called genes, so a read error is possible. This sequence joins TRBV7-6 and TRBJ2-3; no reliable D call. This CDR3 contains 15 residues. Germline CDR1 and CDR2: SGHVS and FNYEAQ. The CDR3 coding sequence is TGTTACAGCAGCTTAGCTGGAAGTCCCGCAGATACGCATTATTTT. Translated, it gives CYSSLAGSPADTHYF.

This clonotype was observed a few times. The rearrangement links TRBV4-2 to TRBJ2-7; D is possibly TRBD1 (6 bases). The CDR3 has 15 amino acids. Trimming cost V 0 bases and J 1 base, with 10 bases left between them. Germline V gene data show CDR1 as LGHNA and CDR2 as YNFKEQ. The chain's CDR3 is CASSQEAGTSYEQYF. The CDR3 DNA reads as TGTGCCAGCAGCCAAGAAGCCGGGACATCCTACGAGCAGTACTTC.

At least ten counts were recorded for this clonotype. This chain joins TRBV10-3 and TRBJ1-2, with unresolved D. Per germline, CDR1 ENHRY and CDR2 SYGVKD. This CDR3 is 12 amino acids long. The germline V and J ends were trimmed by 0 bases and 5 bases, with 4 bases remaining between them. CDR3 amino acids: CAISESEYGYTF. The DNA of the CDR3 is TGTGCCATCAGTGAGTCGGAGTATGGCTACACCTTC.

This clonotype was counted only a few times. The rearrangement uses TRBV6-6 and TRBJ1-2; D ambiguous. V lost 7 bases to trimming and J lost 2 bases, with 17 bases between them. This CDR3 is built from 15 residues. In germline, CDR1 is MNHNY, CDR2 SVGAGI (reference sequence). The DNA of the CDR3 is TGTGCCAGCACTCCCTGGGCAGGCCGAAACTATGGCTACACCTTC. Its translation: CASTPWAGRNYGYTF.

This clonotype has more than one count but fewer than ten. The chain uses TRBV7-2 and TRBJ1-5; a possible D gene is TRBD1 (5 bases). Looked up from germline, CDR1 is SGHTA and CDR2 is FQGNSA. The V and J ends lost 1 base and 9 bases respectively, with 10 bases between them. CDR3 length: 13 amino acids. Here the CDR3 DNA reads TGTGCCAGCAGCTTAGTATCTGGGGGGCCCCAGCATTTT. Its translation is CASSLVSGGPQHF.

This clonotype was counted once. A single base separates this from a much larger clone, so it may be a read error. The chain has TRBV27 and TRBJ2-3; TRBD1 matches 7 bases. This CDR3 region has 15 residues. Germline assignment: CDR1 MNHEY and CDR2 SMNVEV (reference sequence). The CDR3 region has the DNA TGTGCCCGCAGTGTATACAGGGGAAACACAGATACGCAGTATTTT. It translates to CARSVYRGNTDTQYF.

A single count supports this clonotype. One end of the junction does not line up with germline, which may come from a read error. The rearrangement uses TRBV12-3 or TRBV12-4 and TRBJ1-2, with 7 bases aligning to TRBD1. The CDR3 spans 14 residues. The CDR3 spells CASSYTGQHYCSTF. The CDR3 DNA is TGTGCCAGCAGCTATACGGGACAGCACTATTGCTCAACATTC.